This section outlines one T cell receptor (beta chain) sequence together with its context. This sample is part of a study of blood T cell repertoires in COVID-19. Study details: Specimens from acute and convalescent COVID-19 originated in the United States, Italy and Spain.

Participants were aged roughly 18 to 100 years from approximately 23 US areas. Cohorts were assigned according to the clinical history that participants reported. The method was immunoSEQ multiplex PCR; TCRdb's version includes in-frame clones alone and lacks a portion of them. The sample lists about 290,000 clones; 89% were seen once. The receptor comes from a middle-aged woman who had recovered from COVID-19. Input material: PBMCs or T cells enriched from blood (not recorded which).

The CDR3: CASSIVADRGQETQYF. Written as DNA, the CDR3 is TGTGCCAGTAGTATAGTAGCTGACAGGGGGCAAGAGACCCAGTACTTC. This chain links TRBV19 with TRBJ2-5; 9 bases map to TRBD1. The V and J ends lost 1 base and 2 bases, in that order; junction bases with no gene match: 5. This CDR3 has 16 residues. Germline CDR1 LNHDA, CDR2 SQIVND (reference sequence). The variable domain in full, with the rest retrieved from reference TRBV19 and TRBJ2-5, is DGGITQSPKYLFRKEGQNVTLSCEQNLNHDAMYWYRQDPGQGLRLIYYSQIVNDFQKGDIAEGYSVSREKKESFPLTVTSAQKNPTAFYLCASSIVADRGQETQYFGPGTRLLVL.